This T cell receptor beta chain was documented in a study of blood T cell repertoires in COVID-19. The V gene's germline CDR1 is SGHVS and CDR2 FQNEAQ. With V trimmed by 1 base and J by 1 base, 6 bases remained unmatched. The CDR3 spans 16 residues. Repertoires were generated with immunoSEQ multiplex PCR, while TCRdb's copy carries only in-frame clones and drops some. This sample has almost 250,000 clones, with 86% found just once. The chain recombines TRBV7-8 with TRBJ1-2; 7 bases are a match to TRBD1. Material for sequencing was peripheral blood. The clonotype originates from an elderly woman with COVID-19, enrolled during active disease. This CDR3 is CASSLDRGLDNYGYTF. CDR3 bases: TGTGCCAGCAGCTTAGACAGGGGTCTAGATAACTATGGCTACACCTTC.